This T cell receptor beta chain was retrieved from a study of shared clonotypes between healthy human individuals. Profiled with immunoSEQ multiplex PCR; TCRdb holds only in-frame clones, not every one. The sample yields about 180,000 clones, approximately 92% seen once. Trimming took off 3 bases at V and 5 bases at J, with 14 bases between the two ends. Germline CDR1 and CDR2: SGHTA and FQGNSA. The CDR3 covers 15 residues. The sequence came from a woman in her twenties or thirties in good health. The source material was naive CD4+ T cells sorted from blood. As to subset: CD45RA+ positively selected. The V call is TRBV7-2, the J call TRBJ1-5, with D uncertain. DNA of the CDR3: TGTGCCAGCAGCTTTGGCAGCCTTGGAGATCAGCCCCAGCATTTT. As protein: CASSFGSLGDQPQHF.